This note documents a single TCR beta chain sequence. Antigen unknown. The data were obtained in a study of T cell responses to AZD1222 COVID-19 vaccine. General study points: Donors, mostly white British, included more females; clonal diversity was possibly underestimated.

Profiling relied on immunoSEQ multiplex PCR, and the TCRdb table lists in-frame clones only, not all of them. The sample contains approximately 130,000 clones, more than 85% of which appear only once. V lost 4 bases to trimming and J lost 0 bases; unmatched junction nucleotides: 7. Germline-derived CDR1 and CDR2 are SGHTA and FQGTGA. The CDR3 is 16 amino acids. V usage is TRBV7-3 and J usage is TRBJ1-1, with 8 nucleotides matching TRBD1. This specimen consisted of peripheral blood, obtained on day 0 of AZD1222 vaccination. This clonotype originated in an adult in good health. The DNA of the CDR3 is TGTGCCAGCAGCTCGAACAGGGGGGATATGAACACTGAAGCTTTCTTT. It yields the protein CASSSNRGDMNTEAFF.